This T cell receptor beta chain stems from a study of cytomegalovirus exposure and HLA in healthy donors. PCR used 60 Vbeta primers and 13 Jbeta primers. Libraries were prepared by immunoSEQ multiplex PCR; TCRdb keeps only in-frame clonotypes and omits some of them. The sample has approximately 220,000 clones, around 80% seen once. Notes on the study in general: Most CMV-associated TCR beta chains were later found to appear HLA-restricted.

The J segment lost 8 bases and the V segment lost 5 bases, leaving 6 bases of the junction unmatched. Germline V gene lookup returns CDR1 LNHDA and CDR2 SQIVND (reference sequence). This CDR3 spans 14 amino acids. A note on this clone: Its antigen remains unidentified.

The sequenced sample consisted of PBMCs. The receptor was derived from a boy younger than 10 in good health and CMV-seronegative. The chain joins TRBV19 to TRBJ1-4; 9 bases map to TRBD1. In DNA form, the CDR3 reads TGTGCCAGTAGTGGTGGGACAGGGTTCGAAAAACTGTTTTTT. Translated, it gives CASSGGTGFEKLFF. Combining the CDR3 with reference TRBV19 and TRBJ1-4 gives the whole variable domain DGGITQSPKYLFRKEGQNVTLSCEQNLNHDAMYWYRQDPGQGLRLIYYSQIVNDFQKGDIAEGYSVSREKKESFPLTVTSAQKNPTAFYLCASSGGTGFEKLFFGSGTQLSVL.